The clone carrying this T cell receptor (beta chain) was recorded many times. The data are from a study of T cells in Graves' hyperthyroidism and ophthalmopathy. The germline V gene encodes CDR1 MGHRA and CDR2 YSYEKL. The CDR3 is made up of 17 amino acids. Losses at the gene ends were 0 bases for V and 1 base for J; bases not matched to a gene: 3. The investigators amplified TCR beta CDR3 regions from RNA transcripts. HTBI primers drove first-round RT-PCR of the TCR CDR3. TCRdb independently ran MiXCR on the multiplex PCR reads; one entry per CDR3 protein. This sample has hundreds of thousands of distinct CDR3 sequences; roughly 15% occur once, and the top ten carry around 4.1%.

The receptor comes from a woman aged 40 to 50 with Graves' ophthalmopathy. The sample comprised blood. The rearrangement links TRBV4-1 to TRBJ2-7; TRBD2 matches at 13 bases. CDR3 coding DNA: TGCGCCAGCAGCCAAGATTGGGGACTAGCGGGATCCTACGAGCAGTACTTC. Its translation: CASSQDWGLAGSYEQYF.